This T cell receptor beta chain comes out of a study of cytomegalovirus exposure and HLA in healthy donors. PCR used 60 Vbeta primers and 13 Jbeta primers. Produced via immunoSEQ multiplex PCR; TCRdb's table is partial and in-frame only. The table for this sample gives roughly 57,000 clones. About this clone itself: Its antigen is not identified.

Notes on the study in general: The authors later found TCR association rates varying by HLA locus, with DRB1 most and HLA-C fewest. The investigators catalogued about 170 TCR beta chains as cytomegalovirus-associated. Later analysis associated a missense DCLRE1C variant with TCR beta V- and J-gene trimming.

The TCR was taken from a woman younger than 45 in good health and CMV-seropositive. Sample: PBMCs.

In DNA, the CDR3 is TGTGCCAGCAGCGTATTGAGCTCTGGAAACACCATATATTTT. Translated: CASSVLSSGNTIYF. This rearrangement joins TRBV9 to TRBJ1-3; D gene ambiguous. Trimming stripped 1 base from V and 0 bases from J, with 5 bases between. This CDR3 is 14 amino acids long. Per the germline V gene, CDR1 is SGDLS and CDR2 is YYNGEE.